This TCR beta chain was sequenced during a study of T cell changes during pregnancy in multiple sclerosis. Libraries were prepared by immunoSEQ multiplex PCR; TCRdb keeps only in-frame clonotypes and omits some of them. Altogether more than 45,000 clones are present, 80% to 95% being singletons, with the ten largest covering around 0.9%. CDR3 length: 15 residues. CDR1 and CDR2 (germline): MNHNS, SASEGT. V gave up 5 bases and J gave up 5 bases; unmatched junction bases: 3. The sample in question was CD4+ T cells from peripheral blood mononuclear cells, obtained in the second trimester of pregnancy. The V call is TRBV6-1, the J call TRBJ2-1; 13 bases line up with TRBD2. This sequence was found in a female donor in good health, enrolled as a control in a pregnancy study. Here the CDR3 DNA reads TGTGCCAGCAGTATGGGACTAGCGGGAAACAATGAGCAGTTCTTC. It encodes CASSMGLAGNNEQFF.